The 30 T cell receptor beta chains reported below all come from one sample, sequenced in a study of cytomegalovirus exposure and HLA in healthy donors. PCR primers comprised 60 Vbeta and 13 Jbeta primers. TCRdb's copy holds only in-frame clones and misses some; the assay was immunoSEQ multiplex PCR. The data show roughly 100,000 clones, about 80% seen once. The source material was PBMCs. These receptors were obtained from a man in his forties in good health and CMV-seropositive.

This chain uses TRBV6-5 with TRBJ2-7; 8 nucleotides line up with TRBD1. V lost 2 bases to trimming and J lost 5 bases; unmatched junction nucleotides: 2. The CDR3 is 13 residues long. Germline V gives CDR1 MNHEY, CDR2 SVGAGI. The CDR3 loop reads CASSYRTGNEQYF. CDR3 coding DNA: TGTGCCAGCAGTTACCGGACAGGGAACGAGCAGTACTTC.

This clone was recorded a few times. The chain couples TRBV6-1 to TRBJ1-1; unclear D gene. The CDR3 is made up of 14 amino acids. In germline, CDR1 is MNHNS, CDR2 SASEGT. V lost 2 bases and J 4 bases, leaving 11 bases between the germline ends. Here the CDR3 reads CASSETRGFTEAFF. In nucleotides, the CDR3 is TGTGCCAGCAGTGAAACCCGCGGGTTCACTGAAGCTTTCTTT.

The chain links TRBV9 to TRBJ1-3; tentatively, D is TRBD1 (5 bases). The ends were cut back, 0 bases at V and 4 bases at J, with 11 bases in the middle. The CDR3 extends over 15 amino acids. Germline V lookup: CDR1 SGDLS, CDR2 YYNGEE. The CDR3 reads CASSVDGTLGNTIYF. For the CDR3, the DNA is TGTGCCAGCAGCGTAGATGGGACTCTGGGAAACACCATATATTTT.

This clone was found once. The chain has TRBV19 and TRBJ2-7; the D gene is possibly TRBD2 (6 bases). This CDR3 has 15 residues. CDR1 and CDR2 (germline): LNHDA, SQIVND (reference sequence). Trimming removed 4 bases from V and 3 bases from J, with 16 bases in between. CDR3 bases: TGTGCCAGTAGTAGGGGCCCGTCCGGGGGCTACGAGCAGTACTTC. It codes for CASSRGPSGGYEQYF.

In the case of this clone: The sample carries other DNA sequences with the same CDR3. CDR3 amino acids: CASSLNVVNTEAFF. CDR3 nucleotides: TGCGCCAGCAGCTTGAATGTCGTGAACACTGAAGCTTTCTTT. The chain couples TRBV5-1 to TRBJ1-1, with D unresolved. Germline CDR1 and CDR2: SGHRS and YFSETQ. V was trimmed by 1 base and J by 0 bases, leaving 7 bases between them. This CDR3 is built from 14 residues.

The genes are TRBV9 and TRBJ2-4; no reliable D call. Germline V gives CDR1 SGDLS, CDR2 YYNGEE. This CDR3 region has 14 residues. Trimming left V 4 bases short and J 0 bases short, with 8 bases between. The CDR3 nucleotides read TGTGCCAGCAGCCCCAGACTAGCCAAAAACATTCAGTACTTC. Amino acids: CASSPRLAKNIQYF.

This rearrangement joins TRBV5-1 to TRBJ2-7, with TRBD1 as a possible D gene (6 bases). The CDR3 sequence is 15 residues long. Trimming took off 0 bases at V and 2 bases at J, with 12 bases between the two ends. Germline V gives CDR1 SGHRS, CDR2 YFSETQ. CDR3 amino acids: CASSLGGTPTYEQYF. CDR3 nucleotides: TGCGCCAGCAGCTTGGGGGGGACACCGACCTACGAGCAGTACTTC.

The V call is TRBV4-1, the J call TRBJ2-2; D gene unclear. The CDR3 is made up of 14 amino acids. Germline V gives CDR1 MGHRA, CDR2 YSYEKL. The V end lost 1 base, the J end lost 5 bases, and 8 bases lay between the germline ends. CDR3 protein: CASSQASETGELFF. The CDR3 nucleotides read TGCGCCAGCAGCCAAGCTTCTGAGACCGGGGAGCTGTTTTTT.

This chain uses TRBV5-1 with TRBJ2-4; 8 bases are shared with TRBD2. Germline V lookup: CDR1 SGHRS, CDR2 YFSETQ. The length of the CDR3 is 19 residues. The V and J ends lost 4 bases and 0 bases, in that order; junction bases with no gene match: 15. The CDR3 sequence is CASSPAPAGVGLAKNIQYF. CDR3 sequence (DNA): TGCGCCAGCAGCCCCGCGCCAGCGGGAGTTGGTCTAGCCAAAAACATTCAGTACTTC.

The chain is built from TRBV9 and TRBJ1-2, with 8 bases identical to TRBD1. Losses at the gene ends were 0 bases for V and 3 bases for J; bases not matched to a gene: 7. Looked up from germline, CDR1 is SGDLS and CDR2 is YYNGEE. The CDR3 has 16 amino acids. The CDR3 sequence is CASSVALTGEDYGYTF. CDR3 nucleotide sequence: TGTGCCAGCAGCGTAGCCCTGACAGGGGAAGACTATGGCTACACCTTC.

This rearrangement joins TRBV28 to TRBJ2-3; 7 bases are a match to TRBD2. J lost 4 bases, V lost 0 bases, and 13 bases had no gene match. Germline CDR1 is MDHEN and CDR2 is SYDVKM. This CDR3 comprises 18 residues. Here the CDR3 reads CASSLWGVGGSEADTQYF. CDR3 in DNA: TGTGCCAGCAGTTTATGGGGGGTGGGCGGGAGCGAGGCAGATACGCAGTATTTT.

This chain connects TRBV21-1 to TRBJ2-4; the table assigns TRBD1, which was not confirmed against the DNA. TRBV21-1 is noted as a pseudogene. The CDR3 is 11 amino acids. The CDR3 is CARQGKGIQYF. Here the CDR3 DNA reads TGTGCCCGACAGGGGAAAGGCATTCAGTACTTC.

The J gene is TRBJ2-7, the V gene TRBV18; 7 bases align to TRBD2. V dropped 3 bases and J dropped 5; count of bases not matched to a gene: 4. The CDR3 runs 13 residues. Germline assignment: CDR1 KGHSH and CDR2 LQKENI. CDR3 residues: CASSPVGGDEQYF. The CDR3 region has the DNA TGTGCCAGCTCACCGGTGGGAGGGGACGAGCAGTACTTC.

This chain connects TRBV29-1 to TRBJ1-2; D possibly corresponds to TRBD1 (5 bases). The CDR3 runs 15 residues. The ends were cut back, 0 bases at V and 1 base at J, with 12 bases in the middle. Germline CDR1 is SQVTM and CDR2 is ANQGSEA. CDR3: CSVEDPDTHNYGYTF. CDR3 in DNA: TGCAGCGTTGAAGATCCGGACACACATAACTATGGCTACACCTTC.

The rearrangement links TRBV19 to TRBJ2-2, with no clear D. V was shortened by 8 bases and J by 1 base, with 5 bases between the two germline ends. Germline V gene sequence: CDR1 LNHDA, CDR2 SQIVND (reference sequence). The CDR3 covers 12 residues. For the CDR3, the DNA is TGTGCCAGTTCAGAGAACACCGGGGAGCTGTTTTTT. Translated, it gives CASSENTGELFF.

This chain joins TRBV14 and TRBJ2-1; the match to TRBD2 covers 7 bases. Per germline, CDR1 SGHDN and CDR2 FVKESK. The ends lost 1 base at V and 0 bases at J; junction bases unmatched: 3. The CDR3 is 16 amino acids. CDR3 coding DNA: TGTGCCAGCAGCCAAGTAGCGGGTAGCTCCTACAATGAGCAGTTCTTC. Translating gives CASSQVAGSSYNEQFF.

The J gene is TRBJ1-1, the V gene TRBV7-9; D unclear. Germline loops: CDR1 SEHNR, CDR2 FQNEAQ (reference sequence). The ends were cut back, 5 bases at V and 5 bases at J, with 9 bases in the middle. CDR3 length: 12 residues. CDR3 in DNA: TGTGCCAGCAGCGAACTGAGTACTGAAGCTTTCTTT. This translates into CASSELSTEAFF.

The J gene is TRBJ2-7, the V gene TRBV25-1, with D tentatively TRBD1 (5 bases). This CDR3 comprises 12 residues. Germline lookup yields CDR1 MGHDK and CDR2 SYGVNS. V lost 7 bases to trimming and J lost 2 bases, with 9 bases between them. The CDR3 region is CASKRGPYEQYF. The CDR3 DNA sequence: TGTGCCAGCAAAAGGGGCCCCTACGAGCAGTACTTC.

The CDR3 bases are TGTGCCAGCAGCCAAGTAAAGCGGGGGGGGTCGGATGAGCAGTTCTTC. It encodes CASSQVKRGGSDEQFF. This rearrangement joins TRBV14 to TRBJ2-1; 10 bases agree with TRBD2. This CDR3 spans 16 amino acids. The J segment lost 8 bases and the V segment lost 1 base, leaving 8 bases of the junction unmatched. Per germline, CDR1 SGHDN and CDR2 FVKESK.

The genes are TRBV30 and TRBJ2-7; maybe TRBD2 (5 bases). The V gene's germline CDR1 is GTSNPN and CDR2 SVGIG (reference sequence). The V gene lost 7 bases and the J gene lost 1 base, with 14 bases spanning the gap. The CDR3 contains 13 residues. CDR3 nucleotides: TGTGCCTCGAGCGGTGTCGGGTCCTACGAGCAGTACTTC. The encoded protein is CASSGVGSYEQYF.

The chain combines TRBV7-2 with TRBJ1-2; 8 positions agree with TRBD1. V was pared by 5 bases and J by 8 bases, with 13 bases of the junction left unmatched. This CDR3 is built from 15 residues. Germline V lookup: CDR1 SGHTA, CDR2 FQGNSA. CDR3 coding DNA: TGTGCCAGCAGCCCCCGGACAGGGCCCCAGGAGGGCTACACCTTC. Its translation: CASSPRTGPQEGYTF.

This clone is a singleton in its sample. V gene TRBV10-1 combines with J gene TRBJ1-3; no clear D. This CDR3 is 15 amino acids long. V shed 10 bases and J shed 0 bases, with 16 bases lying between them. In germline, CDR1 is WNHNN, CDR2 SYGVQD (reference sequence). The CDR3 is CATTERFYSGNTIYF. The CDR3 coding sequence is TGCGCCACCACCGAGAGGTTTTACTCTGGAAACACCATATATTTT.

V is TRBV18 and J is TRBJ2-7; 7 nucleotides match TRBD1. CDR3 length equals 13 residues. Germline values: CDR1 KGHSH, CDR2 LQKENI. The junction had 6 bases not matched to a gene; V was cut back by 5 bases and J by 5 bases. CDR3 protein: CASSAGTDNEQYF. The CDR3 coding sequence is TGTGCCAGCTCAGCTGGGACAGACAACGAGCAGTACTTC.

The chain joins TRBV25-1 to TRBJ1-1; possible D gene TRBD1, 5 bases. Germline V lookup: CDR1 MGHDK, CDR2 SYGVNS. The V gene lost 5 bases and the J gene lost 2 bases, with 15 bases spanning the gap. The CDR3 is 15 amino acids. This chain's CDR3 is CASSPPRGSNTEAFF. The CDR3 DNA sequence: TGTGCCAGCAGTCCCCCCCGGGGGTCAAACACTGAAGCTTTCTTT.

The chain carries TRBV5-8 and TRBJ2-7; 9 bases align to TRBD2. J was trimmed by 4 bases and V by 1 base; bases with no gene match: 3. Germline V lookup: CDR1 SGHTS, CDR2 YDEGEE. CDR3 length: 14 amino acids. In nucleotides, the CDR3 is TGTGCCAGCAGCTTGCCTAGCGGGGTATACGAGCAGTACTTC. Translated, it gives CASSLPSGVYEQYF. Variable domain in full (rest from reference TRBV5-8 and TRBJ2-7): EAGVTQSPTHLIKTRGQQATLRCSPISGHTSVYWYQQALGLGLQFLLWYDEGEERNRGNFPPRFSGRQFPNYSSELNVNALELEDSALYLCASSLPSGVYEQYFGPGTRLTVT.

The CDR3 loop is CAISGTGNQETQYF. CDR3 bases: TGTGCCATCAGTGGGACAGGGAACCAAGAGACCCAGTACTTC. The chain links TRBV10-3 to TRBJ2-5; 8 bases fit TRBD1. The germline CDR1 and CDR2 sequences are ENHRY and SYGVKD. V shed 4 bases, J shed 0 bases, and the junction held 1 base outside the gene matches. This CDR3 is built from 14 residues.

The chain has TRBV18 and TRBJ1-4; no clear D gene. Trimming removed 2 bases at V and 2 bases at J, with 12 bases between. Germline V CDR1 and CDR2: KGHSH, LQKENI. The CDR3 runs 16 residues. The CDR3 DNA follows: TGTGCCAGCTCACCAAGGAGAGGGAACACTAATGAAAAACTGTTTTTT. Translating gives CASSPRRGNTNEKLFF.

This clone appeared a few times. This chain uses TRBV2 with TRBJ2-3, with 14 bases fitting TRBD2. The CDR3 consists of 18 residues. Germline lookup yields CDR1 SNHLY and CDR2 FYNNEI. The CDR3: CAAAGRTSGGPSTDTQYF. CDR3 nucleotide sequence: TGTGCGGCAGCTGGACGGACTAGCGGGGGGCCCAGCACAGATACGCAGTATTTT.

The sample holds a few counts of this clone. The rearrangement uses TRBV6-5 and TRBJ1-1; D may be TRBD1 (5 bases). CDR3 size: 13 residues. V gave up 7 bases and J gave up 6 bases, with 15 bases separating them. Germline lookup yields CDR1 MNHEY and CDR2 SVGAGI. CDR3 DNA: TGTGCCAGCATGCGGGGCGGGTCGGCTGAAGCTTTCTTT. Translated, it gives CASMRGGSAEAFF.

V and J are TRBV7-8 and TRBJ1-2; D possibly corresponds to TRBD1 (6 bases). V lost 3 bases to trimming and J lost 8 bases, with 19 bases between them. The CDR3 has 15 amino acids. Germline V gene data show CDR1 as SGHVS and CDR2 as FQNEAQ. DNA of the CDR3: TGTGCCAGCAGCTTTGGGACATCCATATTGGGGGGCTACACCTTC. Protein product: CASSFGTSILGGYTF.